This T cell receptor (beta chain) was captured in a study of technical replicates of blood from a handful of donors. Here immunoSEQ multiplex PCR was the method, and the copy in TCRdb shows in-frame clones only, minus some. The table has around 57,000 clones, 90% to 95% seen once. CDR3 length equals 15 residues. The germline CDR1 and CDR2 sequences are MDHEN and SYDVKM. The V gene end was trimmed by 7 bases and the J gene end by 2 bases; junction bases not matched to a gene: 10. The sample was T cells isolated from PBMCs. The sequence was collected from a human donor in good health. This sequence joins TRBV28 and TRBJ2-7; 8 nucleotides line up with TRBD2. CDR3 sequence reads: CASTTGTRAPYEQYF. In DNA, the CDR3 is TGTGCCAGCACCACCGGGACTAGGGCTCCCTACGAGCAGTACTTC. The full variable domain, with the rest looked up from reference TRBV28 and TRBJ2-7, is DVKVTQSSRYLVKRTGEKVFLECVQDMDHENMFWYRQDPGLGLRLIYFSYDVKMKEKGDIPEGYSVSREKKERFSLILESASTNQTSMYLCASTTGTRAPYEQYFGPGTRLTVT.